This T cell receptor (beta chain) comes out of a study of CD8+ T cells in alopecia areata. Study overall: The protocol delivered tofacitinib for 6 to 18 months, then withdrew it for 6 months.

The CDR3 has 14 residues. Germline V lookup: CDR1 SEHNR, CDR2 FQNEAQ (reference sequence). Trimming cost V 5 bases and J 3 bases, with 13 bases left between them. Patients with alopecia areata provided lesional scalp punch biopsies as well as peripheral blood. It was cDNA, reverse transcribed from extracted RNA, that served as the sequencing template. Here immunoSEQ multiplex PCR was the method, and the copy in TCRdb shows in-frame clones only, minus some. The sample lists around 50,000 clones; about 96% were seen once. With regard to this clone: Antigen specificity is unknown.

Study-level findings and limits: Clonality was higher in lesional than normal scalp, especially in alopecia totalis/universalis.

This receptor was taken from a human donor with alopecia areata. The starting material was CD8+ T cells sorted from blood, obtained at week 0. This sequence joins TRBV7-9 and TRBJ2-5; TRBD1 might be the D (5 bases). As DNA, the CDR3 is TGTGCCAGCAGCCCAAGCTCGACAGAAGAGACCCAGTACTTC. It translates to CASSPSSTEETQYF.